One and the same sample provided the 31 T cell receptor beta chains below, sequenced in a study of CD8 T cells in ankylosing spondylitis. Study-level points and caveats: Seven to nine highly homologous variants made up a TCR beta motif, and this motif appeared characteristic of ankylosing spondylitis blood.

Their recognized antigens are unknown. TCRdb itself ran the 5' RACE reads through MiXCR, one entry per CDR3 protein. The repertoire consists of hundreds of thousands of distinct CDR3 sequences, with 17% occurring once and the leading ten covering 1%. Sequencing input: blood, either unsorted or a sorted T cell fraction (not recorded which). The receptor set was obtained from a male donor with ankylosing spondylitis.

J is TRBJ1-5 and V is TRBV14; a possible D gene is TRBD1 (6 bases). The germline V gene has CDR1 SGHDN and CDR2 FVKESK. The CDR3 consists of 15 residues. V lost 4 bases and J lost 0, with 10 bases in between. The CDR3 spells CASSLRDNSNQPQHF. CDR3 coding DNA: TGTGCCAGCAGCCTCCGGGACAATAGCAATCAGCCCCAGCATTTT.

The V gene is TRBV5-1, the J gene TRBJ2-1, with TRBD2 matching over 10 bases. The CDR3 sequence is 18 residues long. Germline V gene lookup returns CDR1 SGHRS and CDR2 YFSETQ. V was clipped by 6 bases and J by 5 bases; unmatched bases: 17. The CDR3 sequence is CASIHGLGPSGSDNEQFF. The CDR3, as DNA: TGCGCCAGCATCCACGGGTTAGGGCCTAGCGGGAGCGACAATGAGCAGTTCTTC.

This clonotype was seen at least ten times. The V gene is TRBV10-3, the J gene TRBJ1-3; no reliable D call. Per germline, CDR1 ENHRY and CDR2 SYGVKD. Trimming took off 0 bases at V and 0 bases at J, with 15 bases between the two ends. This CDR3 spans 18 amino acids. The CDR3 sequence: CAISESLIGRSSGNTIYF. The CDR3 region has the DNA TGTGCCATCAGTGAGTCGTTAATAGGGCGGAGCTCTGGAAACACCATATATTTT.

V and J are TRBV20-1 and TRBJ2-5, with 9 bases matching TRBD1. The trim removed 1 base at V and 5 bases at J, leaving 5 bases unmatched. Germline-derived CDR1 and CDR2 are DFQATT and SNEGSKA (reference sequence). The CDR3 loop spans 14 amino acids. The CDR3 bases are TGCAGTGCTAGAGTCTATACAGGGGGCGAGACCCAGTACTTC. Amino acids: CSARVYTGGETQYF.

The chain links TRBV6-1 to TRBJ2-1, with 7 bases aligning to TRBD2. V lost 6 bases to trimming and J lost 9 bases; unmatched junction nucleotides: 14. CDR1 is MNHNS, CDR2 SASEGT, per germline. The CDR3 contains 15 residues. The CDR3 DNA is TGTGCCAGCAGAGAACTAGCGACATCCCAACGTGAGCAGTTCTTC. This translates into CASRELATSQREQFF.

CDR3 nucleotide sequence: TGTGCCAGCTCACCGGACTTTATGGGGGGTAGGACTTTCTTT. Protein: CASSPDFMGGRTFF. This rearrangement joins TRBV18 to TRBJ1-1; the D gene is possibly TRBD1 (5 bases). This CDR3 contains 14 residues. V gave up 3 bases and J gave up 12 bases, with 20 bases separating them. The V gene's germline CDR1 is KGHSH and CDR2 LQKENI.

This clonotype was found a few times. The chain joins TRBV11-2 to TRBJ2-7; a weak D match, TRBD2 (6 bases). Per germline, CDR1 SGHAT and CDR2 FQNNGV. The CDR3 spans 16 residues. V was shortened by 4 bases and J by 0 bases, with 16 bases between the two germline ends. This CDR3 reads CASSSSPRGSSYEQYF. The CDR3 bases are TGTGCCAGCAGCTCCTCCCCACGGGGGAGCTCCTACGAGCAGTACTTC. The complete variable domain, with remaining parts taken from reference TRBV11-2 and TRBJ2-7, reads EAGVAQSPRYKIIEKRQSVAFWCNPISGHATLYWYQQILGQGPKLLIQFQNNGVVDDSQLPKDRFSAERLKGVDSTLKIQPAKLEDSAVYLCASSSSPRGSSYEQYFGPGTRLTVT.

This clonotype was found many times. The rearrangement links TRBV12-3 or TRBV12-4 to TRBJ1-6; 8 bases line up with TRBD1. Trimming at V came to 5 bases and at J to 5 bases, leaving 5 bases not matched to a gene. The CDR3 spans 15 residues. CDR3 amino acids: CASSLRTGNNSPLHF. CDR3 nucleotides: TGTGCCAGCAGTCTCCGGACAGGGAATAATTCACCCCTCCACTTT.

This clonotype was detected many times. The chain uses TRBV10-3 and TRBJ2-1; TRBD2 matches 10 bases. With V trimmed by 7 bases and J by 2 bases, 5 bases remained unmatched. The CDR3 runs to 15 residues. Germline CDR1 and CDR2: ENHRY and SYGVKD. CDR3 nucleotides: TGTGCCATCAAAAATAGCGGGGGGCCCTACAATGAGCAGTTCTTC. It translates to CAIKNSGGPYNEQFF.

The chain carries TRBV2 and TRBJ2-5; D not certain. Germline-derived CDR1 and CDR2 are SNHLY and FYNNEI. CDR3 length equals 14 residues. V lost 3 bases and J 4 bases, leaving 12 bases between the germline ends. This CDR3 reads CASSDRMITETQYF. The CDR3 nucleotides read TGTGCCAGCAGTGATCGTATGATAACAGAGACCCAGTACTTC.

This clonotype showed up just a few times. The rearrangement joins TRBV7-2 to TRBJ2-1, with D unresolved. Looked up from germline, CDR1 is SGHTA and CDR2 is FQGNSA. The V end was cut by 0 bases, the J end by 9 bases, with 6 bases between. The CDR3 covers 12 residues. DNA for the CDR3: TGTGCCAGCAGCTTAGCGGGAACTGAGCAGTTCTTC. As protein: CASSLAGTEQFF. The variable domain in full, completed from reference TRBV7-2 and TRBJ2-1, reads GAGVSQSPSNKVTEKGKDVELRCDPISGHTALYWYRQSLGQGLEFLIYFQGNSAPDKSGLPSDRFSAERTGGSVSTLTIQRTQQEDSAVYLCASSLAGTEQFFGPGTRLTVL.

This clonotype was detected only a few times. The rearrangement uses TRBV6-5 and TRBJ2-1; TRBD2 aligns across 8 bases. The ends lost 4 bases at V and 9 bases at J; junction bases unmatched: 5. The CDR3 loop spans 13 amino acids. From germline, CDR1 is MNHEY and CDR2 SVGAGI. CDR3 sequence (DNA): TGTGCCAGCAGTTTAAGCGGGAGCGGTGAGCAGTTCTTC. Its translation: CASSLSGSGEQFF.

This clonotype was counted ten times or more. The chain uses TRBV7-2 and TRBJ1-5; possible D gene TRBD1, 5 bases. The CDR3 length is 15 residues. Trimming took 4 bases from V and 3 from J, leaving 13 bases between them. CDR1 and CDR2 from the germline V gene are SGHTA and FQGNSA. CDR3 DNA: TGTGCCAGCAGCTACAAGGGACTGAACAATCAGCCCCAGCATTTT. Its protein product is CASSYKGLNNQPQHF.

Many counts were recorded for this clonotype. The rearrangement uses TRBV20-1 and TRBJ2-5, with 11 bases aligning to TRBD2. The CDR3 loop spans 13 amino acids. CDR1 and CDR2 from the germline V gene are DFQATT and SNEGSKA (reference sequence). V trimming: 5 bases; J trimming: 5 bases; junction bases outside the gene matches: 4. CDR3 bases: TGCAGTGCTTTAGCGGGAGGGGGGGAGACCCAGTACTTC. Amino acid sequence: CSALAGGGETQYF.

The table lists this clonotype with many counts. The chain recombines TRBV4-3 with TRBJ2-1; tentatively, D is TRBD1 (5 bases). Trimming took 0 bases from V and 7 from J, leaving 13 bases between them. The CDR3 is 15 amino acids. Germline V gives CDR1 LGHNA, CDR2 YSLEER. CDR3 region: CASSQEDGHSNEQFF. CDR3 nucleotides: TGCGCCAGCAGCCAAGAGGATGGACATTCGAATGAGCAGTTCTTC.

V and J are TRBV12-3 or TRBV12-4 and TRBJ1-5; D is undetermined. The CDR3 extends over 13 amino acids. Trimming took 1 base from V and 6 from J, leaving 7 bases between them. CDR3 nucleotide sequence: TGTGCCAGCAGTTTAGTAGTTAGTCAGCCCCAGCATTTT. Translating gives CASSLVVSQPQHF.

This clonotype showed up just a few times. This chain joins TRBV3-1 and TRBJ1-2, with D possibly matching TRBD1 (5 bases). Germline V lookup: CDR1 LGHDT, CDR2 YNNKEL (reference sequence). The CDR3 is 16 residues long. Deletions cut 0 bases from V and 7 bases from J, with 18 bases between. CDR3 bases: TGTGCCAGCAGCCAAGAGGGCGCAGGTGGGACGGCTGGCTACACCTTC. Translation: CASSQEGAGGTAGYTF.

This clonotype showed up many times. The chain links TRBV6-5 to TRBJ2-7; TRBD1 matches 7 bases. Germline lookup yields CDR1 MNHEY and CDR2 SVGAGI. The CDR3 has 12 residues. V trimming: 6 bases; J trimming: 7 bases; junction bases outside the gene matches: 6. CDR3 protein: CASSPRTGEQYF. In DNA form, the CDR3 reads TGTGCCAGCAGCCCCCGGACAGGAGAGCAGTACTTC.

The rearrangement uses TRBV18 and TRBJ2-1; TRBD1 matches 8 bases. Trimming took 6 bases from V and 4 from J; bases not matched to a gene: 8. Germline V gene sequence: CDR1 KGHSH, CDR2 LQKENI. CDR3 length: 15 residues. The CDR3 nucleotides read TGTGCCAGCTCCTATACGACAGGGGTATACAATGAGCAGTTCTTC. Its translation: CASSYTTGVYNEQFF.

The rearrangement uses TRBV20-1 and TRBJ2-7; 7 positions match TRBD2. The V gene's germline CDR1 is DFQATT and CDR2 SNEGSKA (reference sequence). The V segment lost 7 bases and the J segment 2 bases; nucleotides outside the gene matches: 14. This CDR3 contains 15 residues. CDR3 loop: CSVTLSGTNPYEQYF. The DNA for the CDR3 is TGCAGTGTCACCTTAAGCGGGACGAACCCCTACGAGCAGTACTTC.

This clonotype was counted at least ten times. The J gene is TRBJ1-5, the V gene TRBV12-3 or TRBV12-4; D ambiguous. This CDR3 has 15 residues. Trimming removed 1 base at V and 1 base at J, with 8 bases between. The CDR3 loop is CASSLGGRSNQPQHF. The CDR3 coding sequence is TGTGCCAGCAGTTTAGGGGGAAGGAGCAATCAGCCCCAGCATTTT.

The V call is TRBV4-1, the J call TRBJ2-2; TRBD1 aligns across 7 bases. V lost 1 base to trimming and J lost 0 bases; unmatched junction nucleotides: 8. The CDR3 extends over 18 amino acids. Germline-derived CDR1 and CDR2 are MGHRA and YSYEKL. The CDR3 region is CASSQVFSGGANTGELFF. Here the CDR3 DNA reads TGCGCCAGCAGCCAAGTTTTTTCAGGGGGTGCGAACACCGGGGAGCTGTTTTTT.

This clonotype was counted only a few times. V usage is TRBV18 and J usage is TRBJ1-1, with 7 bases lining up with TRBD1. The CDR3 totals 14 residues. Germline V gives CDR1 KGHSH, CDR2 LQKENI. V lost 5 bases to trimming and J lost 1 base; unmatched junction nucleotides: 4. CDR3 residues: CASSSTGTNTEAFF. The CDR3 DNA sequence: TGTGCCAGCTCATCGACAGGGACGAACACTGAAGCTTTCTTT.

This clonotype was seen more than once but under ten times. J is TRBJ2-1 and V is TRBV5-1; a possible D gene is TRBD1 (6 bases). The CDR3 is 13 amino acids. Between the trimmed V and J ends, which lost 1 base and 8 bases, there was a span of 10 bases. The germline V gene has CDR1 SGHRS and CDR2 YFSETQ. CDR3 nucleotides: TGCGCCAGCAGCTTGCAGGGGCAGGATGAGCAGTTCTTC. This gives the protein CASSLQGQDEQFF.

This clonotype was seen only a few times. This CDR3 is CASRRTGAGQFF. The CDR3 DNA is TGTGCCAGCAGAAGGACAGGGGCTGGGCAATTCTTC. The chain links TRBV6-2 or TRBV6-3 to TRBJ2-1; TRBD1 agrees at 9 bases. With V trimmed by 6 bases and J by 16 bases, 10 bases remained unmatched. The CDR3 has 12 amino acids. Germline loops: CDR1 MNHEY, CDR2 SVGEGT.

This clonotype was seen many times. The V gene is TRBV28, the J gene TRBJ2-7; the D gene is possibly TRBD1 (6 bases). Trimming left V 5 bases short and J 9 bases short, with 17 bases between. The germline gives CDR1 MDHEN, CDR2 SYDVKM. This CDR3 has 13 residues. CDR3 in amino acids: CASSLRDTVVQYF. CDR3 nucleotide sequence: TGTGCCAGCAGTCTTCGGGACACCGTTGTGCAGTACTTC.

The CDR3 loop reads CASSTTGLGTDTQYF. CDR3 nucleotide sequence: TGTGCCAGCAGTACCACGGGACTCGGCACAGATACGCAGTATTTT. This chain joins TRBV6-1 and TRBJ2-3, with a tentative D call TRBD2 (6 bases). Trimming stripped 5 bases from V and 1 base from J, with 13 bases between. CDR1 and CDR2 (germline): MNHNS, SASEGT. The CDR3 runs 15 residues.

This clonotype showed up many times. The gene calls are TRBV12-3 or TRBV12-4 and TRBJ2-5; D is perhaps TRBD1 (7 bases). The CDR3 has 16 residues. V was pared by 2 bases and J by 4 bases, with 17 bases between. The CDR3 is CASSLRAGGLAETQYF. For the CDR3, the DNA is TGTGCCAGCAGTTTAAGGGCAGGGGGGCTGGCAGAGACCCAGTACTTC.

This clonotype was counted only a few times. V gene TRBV7-2 combines with J gene TRBJ2-5; 8 nucleotides align to TRBD2. The CDR3 has 17 amino acids. Germline assignment: CDR1 SGHTA and CDR2 FQGNSA. V gave up 6 bases and J gave up 1 base; unmatched junction bases: 13. The CDR3 sequence is CASRLRGSSGSQETQYF. For the CDR3, the DNA is TGTGCCAGCAGACTCAGAGGGTCCAGCGGGAGCCAAGAGACCCAGTACTTC.

This clonotype was counted a few times. The chain joins TRBV28 to TRBJ2-7; perhaps TRBD2 as D (6 bases). This CDR3 spans 14 amino acids. V was cut by 3 bases and J by 3 bases, with 12 bases left in between. Germline V gene sequence: CDR1 MDHEN, CDR2 SYDVKM. CDR3 protein: CASSLEGPIYEQYF. CDR3 DNA: TGTGCCAGCAGTTTGGAGGGGCCGATCTACGAGCAGTACTTC.

This chain joins TRBV12-3 or TRBV12-4 and TRBJ1-2, with a weak D call TRBD1 (5 bases). Trimming left V 6 bases short and J 8 bases short, with 13 bases between. The CDR3 totals 12 residues. CDR3 bases: TGTGCCAGCAGGCGAGGGACTAGGGGCTACACCTTC. Its protein product is CASRRGTRGYTF.